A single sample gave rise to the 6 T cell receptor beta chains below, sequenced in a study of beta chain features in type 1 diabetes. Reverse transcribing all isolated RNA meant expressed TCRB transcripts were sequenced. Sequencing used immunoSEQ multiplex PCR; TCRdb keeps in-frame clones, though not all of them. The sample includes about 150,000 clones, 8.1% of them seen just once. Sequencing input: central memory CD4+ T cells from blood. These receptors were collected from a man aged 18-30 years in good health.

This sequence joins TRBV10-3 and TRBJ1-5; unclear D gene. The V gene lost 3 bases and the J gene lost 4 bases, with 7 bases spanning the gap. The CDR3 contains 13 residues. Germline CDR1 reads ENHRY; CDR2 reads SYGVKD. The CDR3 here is CAISENNNQPQHF. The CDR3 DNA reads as TGTGCCATCAGTGAAAATAATAATCAGCCCCAGCATTTT.

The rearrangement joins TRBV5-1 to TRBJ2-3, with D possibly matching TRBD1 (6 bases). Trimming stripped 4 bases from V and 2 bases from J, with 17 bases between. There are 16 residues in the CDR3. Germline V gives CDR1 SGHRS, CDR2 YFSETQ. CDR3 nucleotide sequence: TGCGCCAGCAGCCTAGATGGACAGTCAATCACAGATACGCAGTATTTT. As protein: CASSLDGQSITDTQYF.

The CDR3 loop reads CASSLLAAGELFF. CDR3 nucleotide sequence: TGTGCCAGCAGCTTACTAGCGGCCGGGGAGCTGTTTTTT. This chain uses TRBV11-2 with TRBJ2-2; TRBD2 aligns across 7 bases. Germline-derived CDR1 and CDR2 are SGHAT and FQNNGV. The CDR3 extends over 13 amino acids. With 2 bases clipped from V and 6 bases from J, the junction kept 0 bases outside the gene matches.

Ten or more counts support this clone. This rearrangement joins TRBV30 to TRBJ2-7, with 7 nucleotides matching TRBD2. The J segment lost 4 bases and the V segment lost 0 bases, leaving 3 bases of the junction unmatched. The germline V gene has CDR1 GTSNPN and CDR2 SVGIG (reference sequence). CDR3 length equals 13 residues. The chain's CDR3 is CAWSVLAPYEQYF. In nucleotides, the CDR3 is TGTGCCTGGAGTGTACTAGCGCCGTACGAGCAGTACTTC.

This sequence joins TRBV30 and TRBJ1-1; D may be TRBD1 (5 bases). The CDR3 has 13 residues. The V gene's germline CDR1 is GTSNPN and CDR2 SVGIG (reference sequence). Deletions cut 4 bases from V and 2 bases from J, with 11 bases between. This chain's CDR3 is CAWKGNGNTEAFF. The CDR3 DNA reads TGTGCCTGGAAGGGGAACGGCAACACTGAAGCTTTCTTT.

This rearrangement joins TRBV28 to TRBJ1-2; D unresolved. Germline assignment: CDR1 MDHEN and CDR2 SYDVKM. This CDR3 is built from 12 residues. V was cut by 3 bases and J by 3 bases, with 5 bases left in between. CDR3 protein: CASSFRDYGYTF. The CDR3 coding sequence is TGTGCCAGCAGTTTCCGGGACTATGGCTACACCTTC.